The 3 T cell receptor beta chains given below trace back to one sample, sequenced in a study of technical replicates of blood from several donors (dated by TCRdb to the late 2010s). Library preparation employed the immunoSEQ multiplex PCR assay. TCRdb holds this immuneACCESS table with in-frame rearrangements only. Some clones are missing; in checked studies, unresolved V genes explain under half, and the rest has no known cause. The sample table records over 15,000 clones; 70% to 90% of these occur just once. The ten largest make up around 12% of the sample. The sample taken for sequencing was PBMCs. The source of these receptors is a human donor in good health.

The chain joins TRBV19 to TRBJ2-2; D not resolved. This CDR3 comprises 12 residues. The V gene's germline CDR1 is LNHDA and CDR2 SQIVND (reference sequence). Trimming shortened V by 5 bases and J by 5 bases, and 6 bases separated the two germline ends. Written as DNA, the CDR3 is TGTGCCAGTAGTTTTCTTACCGGGGAGCTGTTTTTT. Translated, it gives CASSFLTGELFF.

The genes are TRBV5-1 and TRBJ1-3, with 7 bases that match TRBD1. The CDR3 length is 15 residues. J lost 4 bases, V lost 1 base, and 5 bases had no gene match. Germline V lookup: CDR1 SGHRS, CDR2 YFSETQ. CDR3 residues: CASSLNAGGGNTIYF. For the CDR3, the DNA is TGCGCCAGCAGCTTGAATGCAGGGGGAGGAAACACCATATATTTT.

This chain connects TRBV28 to TRBJ1-2; 8 bases fit TRBD1. This CDR3 region has 15 residues. Losses at the gene ends were 1 base for V and 4 bases for J; bases not matched to a gene: 5. The germline V gene encodes CDR1 MDHEN and CDR2 SYDVKM. The CDR3 region has the DNA TGTGCCAGCAGTTTATTTCCGGGACAGGCCTATGGCTACACCTTC. It translates to CASSLFPGQAYGYTF.